One and the same sample provided the 4 T cell receptor beta chains below, sequenced in a study of blood T cell repertoires in COVID-19. TCRdb's table, derived via immunoSEQ multiplex PCR, lists solely in-frame clones and lacks some. The sample holds around 250,000 clones, approximately 85% seen once. Sequencing used PBMCs or T cells enriched from blood (not recorded which). All receptors derive from a woman aged 45-65 years who had recovered from COVID-19.

The chain has TRBV27 and TRBJ2-7; 10 bases map to TRBD1. Germline loops: CDR1 MNHEY, CDR2 SMNVEV (reference sequence). CDR3 length equals 14 residues. Germline trimming cut 7 bases from V and 2 bases from J; bases unmatched to any gene: 5. The CDR3 spells CASKPGTGAYEQYF. CDR3 sequence (DNA): TGTGCCAGCAAACCCGGGACAGGGGCCTACGAGCAGTACTTC.

On this clone: Germline is not matched at one junction end, which may reflect a read error. The chain combines TRBV7-7 with TRBJ2-5, with 9 bases aligning to TRBD2. The CDR3 consists of 15 residues. Germline V CDR1 and CDR2: SSHAT, FNYEAQ (reference sequence). The CDR3: CASSLEGLAQETQYF. DNA of the CDR3: TGTGCTAGCAGCTTAGAGGGACTAGCACAAGAGACCCAGTACTTC. The variable domain in full, completed from reference TRBV7-7 and TRBJ2-5, reads GAGVSQSPRYKVTKRGQDVTLRCDPISSHATLYWYQQALGQGPEFLTYFNYEAQPDKSGLPSDRFSAERPEGSISTLTIQRTEQRDSAMYRCASSLEGLAQETQYFGPGTRLLVL.

This clone was seen a single time. The J gene is TRBJ1-2, the V gene TRBV11-2; 11 bases match TRBD1. Germline loops: CDR1 SGHAT, CDR2 FQNNGV. This CDR3 is 14 amino acids long. Trimming cost V 5 bases and J 4 bases; bases outside gene matches: 3. DNA of the CDR3: TGTGCCAGCAGCCCCGGGACAGGGGGCTATGGCTACACCTTC. It specifies CASSPGTGGYGYTF.

The genes are TRBV23-1 and TRBJ1-1; maybe TRBD1 (5 bases). TRBV23-1 is assigned to the ORF class and has an uncertain function. CDR3 size: 14 residues. The V gene lost 2 bases and the J gene lost 1 base, with 8 bases spanning the gap. In DNA, the CDR3 is TGCGCCAGCAGTCAACAGGGCACGAACACTGAAGCTTTCTTT. Residues: CASSQQGTNTEAFF.